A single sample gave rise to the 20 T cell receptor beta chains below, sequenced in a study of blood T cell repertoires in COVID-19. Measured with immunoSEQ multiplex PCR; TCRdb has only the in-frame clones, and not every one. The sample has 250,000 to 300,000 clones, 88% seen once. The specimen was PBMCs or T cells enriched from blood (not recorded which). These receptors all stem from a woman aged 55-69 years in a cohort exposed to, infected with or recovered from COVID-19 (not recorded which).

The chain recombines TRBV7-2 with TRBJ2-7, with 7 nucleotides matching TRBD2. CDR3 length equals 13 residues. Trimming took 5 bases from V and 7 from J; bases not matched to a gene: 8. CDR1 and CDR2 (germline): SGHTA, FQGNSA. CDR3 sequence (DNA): TGTGCCAGCAGCAAACAGGTGGGAGGGGAGCAGTACTTC. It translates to CASSKQVGGEQYF.

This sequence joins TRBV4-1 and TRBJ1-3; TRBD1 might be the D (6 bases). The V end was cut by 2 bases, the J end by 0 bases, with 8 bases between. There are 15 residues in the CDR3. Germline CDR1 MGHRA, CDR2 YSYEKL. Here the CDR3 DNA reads TGCGCCAGCAGCCAAAACAGGGTCTCTGGAAACACCATATATTTT. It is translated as CASSQNRVSGNTIYF.

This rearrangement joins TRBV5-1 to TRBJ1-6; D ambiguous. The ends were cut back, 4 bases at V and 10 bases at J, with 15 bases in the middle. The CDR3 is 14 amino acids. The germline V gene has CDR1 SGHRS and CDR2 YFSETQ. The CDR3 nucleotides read TGCGCCAGCAGCCCCAACCGACGGGGATCACCCCTCCACTTT. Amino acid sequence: CASSPNRRGSPLHF.

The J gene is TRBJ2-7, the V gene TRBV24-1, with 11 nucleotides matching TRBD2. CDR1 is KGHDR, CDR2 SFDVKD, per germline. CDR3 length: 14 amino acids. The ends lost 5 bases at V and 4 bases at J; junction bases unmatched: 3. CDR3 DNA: TGTGCCACCAGTGGGGCTAGCGGGAGGTACGAGCAGTACTTC. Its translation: CATSGASGRYEQYF.

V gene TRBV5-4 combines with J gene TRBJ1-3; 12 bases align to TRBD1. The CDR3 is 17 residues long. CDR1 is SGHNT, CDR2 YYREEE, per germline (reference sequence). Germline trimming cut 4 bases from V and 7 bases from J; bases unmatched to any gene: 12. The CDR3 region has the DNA TGTGCCAGCAGCACCGCACGGGACAGGGGGCAGAGGAACACCATATATTTT. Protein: CASSTARDRGQRNTIYF.

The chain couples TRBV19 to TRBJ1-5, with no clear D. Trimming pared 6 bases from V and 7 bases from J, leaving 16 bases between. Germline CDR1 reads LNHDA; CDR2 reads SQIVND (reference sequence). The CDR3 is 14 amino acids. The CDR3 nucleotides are TGTGCCAGTAGCGACCCGTTGGGAGGGCAGCCCCAGCATTTT. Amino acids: CASSDPLGGQPQHF. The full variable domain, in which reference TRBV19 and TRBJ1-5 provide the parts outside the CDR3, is DGGITQSPKYLFRKEGQNVTLSCEQNLNHDAMYWYRQDPGQGLRLIYYSQIVNDFQKGDIAEGYSVSREKKESFPLTVTSAQKNPTAFYLCASSDPLGGQPQHFGDGTRLSIL.

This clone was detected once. The CDR3 here is CASSFEANYGYTF. In nucleotides, the CDR3 is TGCGCCAGCAGCTTTGAGGCTAACTATGGCTACACCTTC. J is TRBJ1-2 and V is TRBV5-1; D remains ambiguous. CDR1 and CDR2 (germline): SGHRS, YFSETQ. The length of the CDR3 is 13 residues. Deletions cut 2 bases from V and 0 bases from J, with 5 bases between. Supplemented by reference TRBV5-1 and TRBJ1-2, the full variable domain reads KAGVTQTPRYLIKTRGQQVTLSCSPISGHRSVSWYQQTPGQGLQFLFEYFSETQRNKGNFPGRFSGRQFSNSRSEMNVSTLELGDSALYLCASSFEANYGYTFGSGTRLTVV.

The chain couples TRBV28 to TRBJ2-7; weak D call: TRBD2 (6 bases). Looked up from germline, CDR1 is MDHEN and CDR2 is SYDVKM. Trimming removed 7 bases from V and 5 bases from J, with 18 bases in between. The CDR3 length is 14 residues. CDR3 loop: CASNSGPGENEQYF. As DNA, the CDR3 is TGTGCCAGCAACTCCGGGCCGGGAGAAAACGAGCAGTACTTC.

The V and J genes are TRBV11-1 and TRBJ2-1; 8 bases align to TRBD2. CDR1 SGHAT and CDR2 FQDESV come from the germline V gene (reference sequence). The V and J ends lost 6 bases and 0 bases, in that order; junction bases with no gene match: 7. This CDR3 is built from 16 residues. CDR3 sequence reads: CASSKAGGSSYNEQFF. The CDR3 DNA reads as TGTGCCAGCAGTAAGGCGGGGGGAAGCTCCTACAATGAGCAGTTCTTC. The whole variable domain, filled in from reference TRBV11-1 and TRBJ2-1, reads EAEVAQSPRYKITEKSQAVAFWCDPISGHATLYWYRQILGQGPELLVQFQDESVVDDSQLPKDRFSAERLKGVDSTLKIQPAELGDSAMYLCASSKAGGSSYNEQFFGPGTRLTVL.

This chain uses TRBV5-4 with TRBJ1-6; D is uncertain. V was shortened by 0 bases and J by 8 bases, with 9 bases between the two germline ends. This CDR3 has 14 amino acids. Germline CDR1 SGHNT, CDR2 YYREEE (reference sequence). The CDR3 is CASSLGLRDSPLHF. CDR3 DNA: TGTGCCAGCAGCTTGGGTTTAAGAGATTCACCCCTCCACTTT.

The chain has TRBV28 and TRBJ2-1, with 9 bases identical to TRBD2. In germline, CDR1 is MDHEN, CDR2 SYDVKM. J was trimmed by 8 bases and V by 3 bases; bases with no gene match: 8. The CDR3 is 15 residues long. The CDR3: CASSFPSGRSDEQFF. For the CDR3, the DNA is TGTGCCAGCAGTTTCCCCAGCGGGAGGAGTGATGAGCAGTTCTTC. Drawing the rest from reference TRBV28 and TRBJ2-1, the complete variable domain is DVKVTQSSRYLVKRTGEKVFLECVQDMDHENMFWYRQDPGLGLRLIYFSYDVKMKEKGDIPEGYSVSREKKERFSLILESASTNQTSMYLCASSFPSGRSDEQFFGPGTRLTVL.

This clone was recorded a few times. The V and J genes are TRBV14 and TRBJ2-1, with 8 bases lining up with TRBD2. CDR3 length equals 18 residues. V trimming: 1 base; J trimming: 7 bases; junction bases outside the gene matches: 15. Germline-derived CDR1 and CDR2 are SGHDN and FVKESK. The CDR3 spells CASSQGFSRSRGRNEQFF. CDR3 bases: TGTGCCAGCAGCCAAGGGTTTTCACGGTCTCGCGGGAGGAATGAGCAGTTCTTC.

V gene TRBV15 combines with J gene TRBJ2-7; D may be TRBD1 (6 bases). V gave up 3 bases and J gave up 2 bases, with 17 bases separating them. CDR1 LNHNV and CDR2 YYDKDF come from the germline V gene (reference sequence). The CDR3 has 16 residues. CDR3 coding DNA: TGTGCCACCAGCAGCCCATCAGACGACAGGCCCTACGAGCAGTACTTC. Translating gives CATSSPSDDRPYEQYF.

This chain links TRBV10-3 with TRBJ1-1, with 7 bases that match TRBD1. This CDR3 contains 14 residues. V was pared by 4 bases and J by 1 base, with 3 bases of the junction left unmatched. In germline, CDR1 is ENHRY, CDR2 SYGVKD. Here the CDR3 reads CAISVGQTNTEAFF. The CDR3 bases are TGTGCCATCAGTGTGGGACAGACGAACACTGAAGCTTTCTTT.

The CDR3 sequence: CASSDSGQGSKNIQYF. For the CDR3, the DNA is TGTGCCAGCAGTGATTCAGGACAGGGGTCCAAAAACATTCAGTACTTC. This sequence joins TRBV6-1 and TRBJ2-4, with TRBD1 matching 9 bases. V lost 3 bases, J lost 2 bases, and 5 bases stayed unmatched. The CDR3 totals 16 residues. Germline CDR1 is MNHNS and CDR2 is SASEGT.

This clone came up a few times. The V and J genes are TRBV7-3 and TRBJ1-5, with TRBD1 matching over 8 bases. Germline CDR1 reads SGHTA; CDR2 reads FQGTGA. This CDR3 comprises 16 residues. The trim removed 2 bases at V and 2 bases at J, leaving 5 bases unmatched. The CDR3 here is CASSLGTGSGNQPQHF. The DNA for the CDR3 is TGTGCCAGCAGCTTAGGGACAGGATCGGGCAATCAGCCCCAGCATTTT.

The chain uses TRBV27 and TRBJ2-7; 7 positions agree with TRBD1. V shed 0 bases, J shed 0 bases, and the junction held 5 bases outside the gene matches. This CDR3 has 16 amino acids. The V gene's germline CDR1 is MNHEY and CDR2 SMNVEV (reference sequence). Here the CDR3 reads CASSLSSGDSSYEQYF. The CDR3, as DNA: TGTGCCAGCAGTTTATCGAGTGGGGACAGCTCCTACGAGCAGTACTTC.

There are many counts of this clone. Written as DNA, the CDR3 is TGTGCCACCACGGGACAGGGGGGGCAAAATGAGCAGTTCTTC. Residues: CATTGQGGQNEQFF. The chain combines TRBV2 with TRBJ2-1; TRBD1 matches 11 bases. CDR3 length equals 14 residues. Germline assignment: CDR1 SNHLY and CDR2 FYNNEI. J lost 7 bases, V lost 10 bases, and 9 bases had no gene match.

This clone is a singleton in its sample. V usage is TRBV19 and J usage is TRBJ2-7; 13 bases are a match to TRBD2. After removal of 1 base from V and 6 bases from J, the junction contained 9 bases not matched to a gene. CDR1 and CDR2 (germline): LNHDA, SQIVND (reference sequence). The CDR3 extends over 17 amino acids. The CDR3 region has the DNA TGTGCCAGTAGTATAGGATCTCGGACTAGCGGGAGCAGCGAGCAGTACTTC. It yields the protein CASSIGSRTSGSSEQYF. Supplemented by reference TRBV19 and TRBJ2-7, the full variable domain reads DGGITQSPKYLFRKEGQNVTLSCEQNLNHDAMYWYRQDPGQGLRLIYYSQIVNDFQKGDIAEGYSVSREKKESFPLTVTSAQKNPTAFYLCASSIGSRTSGSSEQYFGPGTRLTVT.

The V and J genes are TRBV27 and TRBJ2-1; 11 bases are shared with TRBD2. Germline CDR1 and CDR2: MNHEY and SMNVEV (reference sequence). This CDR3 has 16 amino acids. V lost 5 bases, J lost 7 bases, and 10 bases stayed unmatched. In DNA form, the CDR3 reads TGTGCCAGCAGTCCGATCTTAGCGGGAGGGCCGAATGAGCAGTTCTTC. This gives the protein CASSPILAGGPNEQFF.